Listed here is a single T cell receptor (beta chain). This sample is part of a study of T cell changes during pregnancy in multiple sclerosis. The CDR3 sequence is 14 residues long. Germline V gives CDR1 KGHSH, CDR2 LQKENI. With V trimmed by 3 bases and J by 2 bases, 3 bases remained unmatched. Some clones are missing from TCRdb's copy, which holds only in-frame ones; the method was immunoSEQ multiplex PCR. The sample lists about 72,000 clones, 75% to 95% occurring once. The chain carries TRBV18 and TRBJ2-5; 7 positions match TRBD2. The TCR sequence derives from a female donor in good health, enrolled as a control in a pregnancy study. The material sequenced was peripheral blood, taken in the third trimester of pregnancy. CDR3: CASSPGDYQETQYF. DNA for the CDR3: TGTGCCAGCTCACCCGGGGACTATCAAGAGACCCAGTACTTC.